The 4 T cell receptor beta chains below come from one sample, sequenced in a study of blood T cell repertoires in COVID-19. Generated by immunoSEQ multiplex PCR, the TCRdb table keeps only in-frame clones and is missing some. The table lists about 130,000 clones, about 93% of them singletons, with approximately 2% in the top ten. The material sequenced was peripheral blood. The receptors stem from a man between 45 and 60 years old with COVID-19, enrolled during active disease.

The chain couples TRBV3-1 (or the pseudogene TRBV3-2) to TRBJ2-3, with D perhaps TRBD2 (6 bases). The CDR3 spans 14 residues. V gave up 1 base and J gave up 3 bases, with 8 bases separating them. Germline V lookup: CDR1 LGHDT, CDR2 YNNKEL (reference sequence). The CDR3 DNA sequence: TGTGCCAGCAGCCAAGGCCGGGAGACAGATACGCAGTATTTT. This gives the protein CASSQGRETDTQYF.

The DNA of the CDR3 is TGTGCCAGCAGCTTCTCCCCCCGGAGGCAATCCGGGGAGCTGTTTTTT. This translates into CASSFSPRRQSGELFF. This chain joins TRBV7-2 and TRBJ2-2, with D perhaps TRBD2 (5 bases). Trimming took 3 bases from V and 6 from J, leaving 17 bases between them. The CDR3 contains 16 residues. Germline assignment: CDR1 SGHTA and CDR2 FQGNSA.

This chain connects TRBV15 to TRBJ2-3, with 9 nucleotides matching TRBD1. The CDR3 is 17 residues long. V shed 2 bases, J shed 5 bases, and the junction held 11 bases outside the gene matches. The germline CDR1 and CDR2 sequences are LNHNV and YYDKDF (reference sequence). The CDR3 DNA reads TGTGCCACCAGCAGATCAATAGTAGGGACAGGGATAGATACGCAGTATTTT. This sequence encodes CATSRSIVGTGIDTQYF.

The CDR3 DNA reads as TGTGCCAGCAGTAGACAGAATACAGAGACCCAGTACTTC. As protein: CASSRQNTETQYF. J is TRBJ2-5 and V is TRBV27, with a possible D match to TRBD1 (5 bases). The CDR3 covers 13 residues. V was shortened by 5 bases and J by 4 bases, with 11 bases between the two germline ends. CDR1 is MNHEY, CDR2 SMNVEV, per germline (reference sequence).